A selection of T cell receptor beta chains follows, all from one sample in a study of regulatory T cells in long-lasting Graves disease. TCRdb used MiXCR to reprocess the multiplex PCR reads, holding one entry per CDR3 protein. Among hundreds of thousands of distinct CDR3 sequences, about 16% were seen once, and the ten largest hold about 17%. These data were also reused for a study on T cells in Graves' hyperthyroidism and ophthalmopathy.

This specimen consisted of peripheral blood mononuclear cells (PBMCs), obtained at new diagnosis, from a patient treated with antithyroid drugs. Receptors were obtained from a woman aged 25 to 39 with Graves disease. Both conserved end residues are part of each CDR3. D genes are given only for firm matches. Size is stated for part of the rows, as once, few or many counts, or as a class when the clone is expanded.

j_call | clone_size | v_call | d_call | cdr3_aa | cdr3_nt
TRBJ1-1 | many | TRBV6-1 | - | CASRSGLSGQNTEAFF | TGTGCCAGCAGAAGTGGCCTCTCTGGACAGAACACTGAAGCTTTCTTT
TRBJ2-7 | - | TRBV20-1 | - | CSARANGRTLYEQYF | TGCAGTGCTAGAGCCAATGGAAGGACGCTCTACGAGCAGTACTTC
TRBJ2-6 | many | TRBV2 | - | CASSRASGANVLTF | TGTGCCAGCAGTCGGGCTAGTGGGGCCAACGTCCTGACTTTC
TRBJ2-1 | many | TRBV5-1 | TRBD2 | CASSFGSGISNEQFF | TGCGCCAGCAGCTTTGGTAGCGGGATTTCTAATGAGCAGTTCTTC
TRBJ2-7 | many | TRBV20-1 | TRBD1 | CSARVPGQGSEQYF | TGCAGTGCTAGAGTCCCGGGACAGGGTTCCGAGCAGTACTTC
TRBJ2-3 | many | TRBV7-9 | TRBD2 | CASSSAGEGTDTQYF | TGTGCCAGCAGCTCAGCGGGAGAAGGGACAGATACGCAGTATTTT
TRBJ2-4 | - | TRBV25-1 | - | CASSERPLRMGAKNIQYF | TGTGCCAGCAGTGAACGCCCTCTGCGCATGGGGGCCAAAAACATTCAGTACTTC
TRBJ2-7 | many | TRBV6-1 | - | CASSKSRGSYEQYF | TGTGCCAGCAGTAAATCTAGGGGTTCCTACGAGCAGTACTTC
TRBJ2-1 | - | TRBV7-9 | - | CASSLERRSDYNEQFF | TGTGCCAGCAGCTTAGAGCGGAGGAGTGACTACAATGAGCAGTTCTTC
TRBJ2-1 | - | TRBV10-1 | TRBD2 | CASSSTGLAGVEQFF | TGCGCCAGCAGTTCCACGGGACTAGCGGGAGTTGAGCAGTTCTTC
TRBJ2-2 | once | TRBV27 | TRBD2 | CASSFWAGVGTGELFF | TGTGCCAGCAGTTTTTGGGCGGGAGTGGGCACCGGGGAGCTGTTTTTT
TRBJ2-2 | many | TRBV7-2 | TRBD2 | CASSLGLAGVDGELFF | TGTGCCAGCAGCTTGGGACTAGCGGGAGTAGACGGGGAGCTGTTTTTT
TRBJ1-1 | - | TRBV20-1 | TRBD1 | CSARPPPGQSTEAFF | TGCAGTGCTAGACCCCCCCCGGGACAGAGCACTGAAGCTTTCTTT
TRBJ2-1 | - | TRBV20-1 | - | CSARVGVAGEQFF | TGCAGTGCTAGAGTAGGCGTTGCAGGGGAGCAGTTCTTC
TRBJ2-7 | many | TRBV28 | TRBD2 | CASTSTTSGYEQYF | TGTGCCAGCACCTCCACGACTAGCGGCTACGAGCAGTACTTC
TRBJ2-7 | - | TRBV6-1 | TRBD2 | CASSQGLAGDPYEQYF | TGTGCCAGCAGCCAGGGACTAGCGGGAGACCCCTACGAGCAGTACTTC
TRBJ1-2 | many | TRBV28 | TRBD1 | CASSFDGTGGYGYTF | TGTGCCAGCAGTTTCGATGGGACAGGGGGGTATGGCTACACCTTC
TRBJ2-5 | - | TRBV20-1 | TRBD1 | CSARGPGTGGPQYF | TGCAGTGCTAGAGGTCCCGGGACAGGGGGGCCCCAGTACTTC
TRBJ2-1 | - | TRBV24-1 | - | CATSDSGQSSYNEQFF | TGTGCCACCAGTGATTCCGGACAGTCCTCCTACAATGAGCAGTTCTTC
TRBJ2-1 | many | TRBV7-9 | TRBD1 | CASSSNKATDRGPVRFF | TGTGCCAGCAGCTCAAACAAGGCTACAGACAGGGGGCCTGTTCGGTTCTTC
TRBJ2-5 | few | TRBV9 | TRBD2 | CASSVFGGGGETQYF | TGTGCCAGCAGCGTCTTTGGGGGCGGGGGGGAGACCCAGTACTTC
TRBJ2-4 | - | TRBV4-1 | TRBD2 | CASSQGGVAGGFDIQYF | TGCGCCAGCAGCCAAGGGGGAGTAGCGGGAGGATTTGACATTCAGTACTTC
TRBJ2-1 | many | TRBV7-2 | - | CASSSTGRIGNEQFF | TGTGCCAGCAGCTCTACAGGGCGGATCGGCAATGAGCAGTTCTTC
TRBJ2-2 | many | TRBV18 | - | CASSPRDTGELFF | TGTGCCAGCTCACCACGTGACACCGGGGAGCTGTTTTTT
TRBJ1-5 | many | TRBV6-1 | TRBD1 | CASVQGAGQPQHF | TGTGCCAGCGTACAGGGGGCTGGTCAGCCCCAGCATTTT
TRBJ1-5 | - | TRBV14 | - | CASSLQGNGVNSNQPQHF | TGTGCCAGCAGCCTTCAGGGGAACGGGGTTAATAGCAATCAGCCCCAGCATTTT
TRBJ2-7 | many | TRBV11-2 | TRBD2 | CASSPRLAGALEQYF | TGTGCCAGCAGCCCGAGACTAGCGGGAGCTTTGGAGCAGTACTTC
TRBJ1-4 | - | TRBV7-2 | - | CASSLLRGLVDEKLFF | TGTGCCAGCAGCTTATTGCGGGGGCTCGTGGATGAAAAACTGTTTTTT
TRBJ2-1 | - | TRBV7-2 | - | CASSLVQGLKDEQFF | TGTGCCAGCAGCTTAGTGCAGGGACTGAAAGATGAGCAGTTCTTC
TRBJ2-2 | many | TRBV6-1 | - | CASSEVYGDDTGELFF | TGTGCCAGCAGTGAAGTTTACGGGGACGACACCGGGGAGCTGTTTTTT
TRBJ1-1 | many | TRBV7-9 | - | CASNVMTVNTEAFF | TGTGCCAGCAACGTCATGACAGTGAACACTGAAGCTTTCTTT
TRBJ2-3 | few | TRBV20-1 | TRBD2 | CSANKAGGIGTDTQYF | TGCAGTGCTAACAAGGCGGGAGGGATCGGGACAGATACGCAGTATTTT
TRBJ2-3 | - | TRBV7-3 | TRBD2 | CASSAASGRPNTDTQYF | TGTGCCAGCAGCGCCGCTAGCGGGAGGCCTAACACAGATACGCAGTATTTT
TRBJ2-4 | - | TRBV30 | - | CAWSGLPAGIQYF | TGTGCCTGGAGTGGTCTTCCGGCAGGCATTCAGTACTTC
TRBJ2-5 | - | TRBV6-1 | - | CASRRSQETQYF | TGTGCCAGCAGACGCTCCCAAGAGACCCAGTACTTC
TRBJ1-1 | many | TRBV7-9 | - | CASSPLFF | TGTGCCAGCAGCCCCCTCTTCTTT
TRBJ2-3 | many | TRBV3-1 | TRBD1 | CASTNRGLEDTQYF | TGTGCCAGCACAAACAGGGGGCTGGAAGATACGCAGTATTTT
TRBJ2-7 | many | TRBV9 | TRBD1 | CASSATGEYEQYF | TGTGCCAGCAGCGCCACAGGGGAATACGAGCAGTACTTC
TRBJ2-3 | - | TRBV5-1 | - | CASSLETGTTSTDTQYF | TGCGCCAGCAGCTTGGAAACCGGGACAACTAGCACAGATACGCAGTATTTT
TRBJ2-5 | - | TRBV19 | TRBD1 | CASSTIGTGLETQYF | TGTGCCAGTAGTACCATTGGGACAGGGCTTGAGACCCAGTACTTC